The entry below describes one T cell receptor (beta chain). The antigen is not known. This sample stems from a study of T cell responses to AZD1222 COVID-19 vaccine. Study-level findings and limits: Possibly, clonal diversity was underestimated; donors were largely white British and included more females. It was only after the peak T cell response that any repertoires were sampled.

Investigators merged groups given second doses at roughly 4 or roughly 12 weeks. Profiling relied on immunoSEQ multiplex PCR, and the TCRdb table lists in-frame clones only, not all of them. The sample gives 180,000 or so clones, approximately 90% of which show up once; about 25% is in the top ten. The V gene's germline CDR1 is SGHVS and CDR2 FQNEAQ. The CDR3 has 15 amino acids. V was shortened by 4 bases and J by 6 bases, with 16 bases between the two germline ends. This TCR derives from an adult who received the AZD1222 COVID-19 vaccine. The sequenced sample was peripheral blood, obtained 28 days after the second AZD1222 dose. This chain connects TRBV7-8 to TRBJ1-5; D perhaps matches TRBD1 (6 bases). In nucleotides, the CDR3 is TGTGCCAGCAGCTCGTCAGGGGATAAGGGTCAGCCCCAGCATTTT. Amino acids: CASSSSGDKGQPQHF.